This passage covers 24 T cell receptor beta chains from one sample sequenced in a study of graft-versus-host responses after intestinal transplantation. The data were produced by immunoSEQ multiplex PCR, yet TCRdb's version contains in-frame clones alone and is incomplete. Among about 90,000 clones listed, approximately 90% were seen once. The antigens of these receptors remain unknown. The sequences come from unstimulated CD4+ T cells sorted from spleen or lymph node cells, collected before transplant. The source is a human donor who was the organ donor for an intestinal transplant.

The V and J genes are TRBV11-2 and TRBJ2-3, with TRBD1 as a possible D gene (6 bases). The V end lost 7 bases, the J end lost 3 bases, and 11 bases lay between the germline ends. This CDR3 is 13 amino acids long. Per the germline V gene, CDR1 is SGHAT and CDR2 is FQNNGV. The CDR3 DNA reads as TGTGCCAGCATCGGACAGTCTACAGATACGCAGTATTTT. It yields the protein CASIGQSTDTQYF.

The rearrangement links TRBV5-1 to TRBJ2-5, with D perhaps matching TRBD2 (5 bases). Trimming pared 0 bases from V and 1 base from J, leaving 7 bases between. The CDR3 loop spans 14 amino acids. Germline loops: CDR1 SGHRS, CDR2 YFSETQ. This chain's CDR3 is CASSLAGVQETQYF. DNA of the CDR3: TGCGCCAGCAGCTTGGCCGGGGTCCAAGAGACCCAGTACTTC.

The rearrangement links TRBV11-3 to TRBJ1-4; D might be TRBD1 (5 bases). The CDR3 contains 15 residues. Per germline, CDR1 SGHNT and CDR2 YENEEA. Deletions cut 1 base from V and 2 bases from J, with 8 bases between. The CDR3: CASSLGGDTNEKLFF. The CDR3 nucleotides are TGTGCCAGCAGCTTAGGGGGGGACACTAATGAAAAACTGTTTTTT.

The gene calls are TRBV20-1 and TRBJ2-7; no firm D call. The CDR3 loop spans 10 amino acids. Per the germline V gene, CDR1 is DFQATT and CDR2 is SNEGSKA (reference sequence). Trimming removed 2 bases from V and 9 bases from J, with 8 bases in between. CDR3 amino acids: CSARQVMQYF. In DNA, the CDR3 is TGCAGTGCTAGACAGGTGATGCAGTACTTC.

CDR3 bases: TGTGCCAGCAGTCGGGTGGTCGGAAACACCGGGGAGCTGTTTTTT. It yields the protein CASSRVVGNTGELFF. This sequence joins TRBV6-6 and TRBJ2-2; D remains unclear. Germline values: CDR1 MNHNY, CDR2 SVGAGI (reference sequence). V was shortened by 5 bases and J by 2 bases, with 12 bases between the two germline ends. The CDR3 runs to 15 residues.

The chain uses TRBV11-2 and TRBJ1-2; 7 bases line up with TRBD1. Germline V CDR1 and CDR2: SGHAT, FQNNGV. CDR3 length equals 18 residues. The junction had 16 bases not matched to a gene; V was cut back by 4 bases and J by 2 bases. This chain's CDR3 is CASSSGRGTRTRNYGYTF. DNA for the CDR3: TGTGCCAGCAGCTCTGGCAGGGGGACGCGAACGAGAAACTATGGCTACACCTTC.

The genes are TRBV4-2 and TRBJ2-2, with a weak D call TRBD2 (5 bases). The germline V and J ends were trimmed by 4 bases and 4 bases, with 16 bases remaining between them. This CDR3 has 16 residues. The germline gives CDR1 LGHNA, CDR2 YNFKEQ. The CDR3 nucleotides read TGTGCCAGCAGCCTAGCCATGGGAGACCTCACCGGGGAGCTGTTTTTT. Translation gives CASSLAMGDLTGELFF.

The rearrangement links TRBV28 to TRBJ2-3, with TRBD2 matching over 15 bases. Germline assignment: CDR1 MDHEN and CDR2 SYDVKM. CDR3 length: 18 residues. The trim removed 5 bases at V and 4 bases at J, leaving 10 bases unmatched. This CDR3 is CASSLRGLAGGPADTQYF. For the CDR3, the DNA is TGTGCCAGCAGTCTTCGAGGACTAGCGGGAGGGCCCGCAGATACGCAGTATTTT.

The rearrangement links TRBV30 to TRBJ1-5, with 12 bases identical to TRBD1. The CDR3 runs to 15 residues. Trimming cost V 3 bases and J 4 bases; bases outside gene matches: 4. Germline V lookup: CDR1 GTSNPN, CDR2 SVGIG (reference sequence). Written as DNA, the CDR3 is TGTGCCTGGAGGGGGACAGGGGGCTTAAATCAGCCCCAGCATTTT. It is translated as CAWRGTGGLNQPQHF. Complete variable domain (other parts from reference TRBV30 and TRBJ1-5): SQTIHQWPATLVQPVGSPLSLECTVEGTSNPNLYWYRQAAGRGLQLLFYSVGIGQISSEVPQNLSASRPQDRQFILSSKKLLLSDSGFYLCAWRGTGGLNQPQHFGDGTRLSIL.

The chain recombines TRBV7-3 with TRBJ2-7, with TRBD1 identical over 8 bases. The ends lost 10 bases at V and 1 base at J; junction bases unmatched: 12. The length of the CDR3 is 15 residues. Germline V lookup: CDR1 SGHTA, CDR2 FQGTGA. In nucleotides, the CDR3 is TGTGCCACCCCTAGAGGACAGGGCCGGTCCTACGAGCAGTACTTC. Translated, it gives CATPRGQGRSYEQYF.

J is TRBJ2-3 and V is TRBV6-4; the match to TRBD2 covers 8 bases. Germline V CDR1 and CDR2: MRHNA, SNTAGT. CDR3 length: 13 amino acids. V trimming: 4 bases; J trimming: 5 bases; junction bases outside the gene matches: 2. This CDR3 reads CASSGLAGDTQYF. CDR3 nucleotide sequence: TGTGCCAGCAGTGGGCTAGCGGGAGATACGCAGTATTTT.

The chain links TRBV18 to TRBJ2-1; 8 bases line up with TRBD2. CDR3 length equals 15 residues. V shed 0 bases and J 6 bases; nucleotides not matched to a gene: 4. Germline V CDR1 and CDR2: KGHSH, LQKENI. In DNA, the CDR3 is TGTGCCAGCTCACCACCGGGACTAGATCTCAATGAGCAGTTCTTC. Its protein is CASSPPGLDLNEQFF.

The chain couples TRBV18 to TRBJ2-7; 8 bases map to TRBD1. Germline-derived CDR1 and CDR2 are KGHSH and LQKENI. Trimming removed 6 bases from V and 3 bases from J; junction bases left unmatched: 13. This CDR3 spans 16 amino acids. CDR3 DNA: TGTGCCAGCTCCAAAGGAGGACAGGGTAGTTTCTACGAGCAGTACTTC. Its protein product is CASSKGGQGSFYEQYF.

The J gene is TRBJ1-1, the V gene TRBV28; D is perhaps TRBD1 (5 bases). The CDR3 sequence is 16 residues long. Between the trimmed V and J ends, which lost 5 bases and 1 base, there was a span of 17 bases. Germline assignment: CDR1 MDHEN and CDR2 SYDVKM. The CDR3 sequence is CASSPQIAGRNTEAFF. CDR3 DNA sequence: TGTGCCAGCAGTCCCCAGATCGCGGGGCGGAACACTGAAGCTTTCTTT.

The rearrangement joins TRBV29-1 to TRBJ1-2, with 8 bases identical to TRBD1. CDR3 length equals 11 residues. The trim removed 7 bases at V and 7 bases at J, leaving 5 bases unmatched. Germline values: CDR1 SQVTM, CDR2 ANQGSEA. CDR3 amino acids: CSAGTGLGYTF. CDR3 DNA: TGCAGCGCAGGGACAGGTCTTGGCTACACCTTC.

CDR3 in amino acids: CSASHADTQYF. CDR3 DNA sequence: TGCAGTGCTAGTCATGCAGATACGCAGTATTTT. This chain joins TRBV20-1 and TRBJ2-3, with no clear D. The CDR3 totals 11 residues. V lost 3 bases and J 4 bases, leaving 5 bases between the germline ends. CDR1 is DFQATT, CDR2 SNEGSKA, per germline (reference sequence).

The chain joins TRBV7-2 to TRBJ2-3; the D is unclear. This CDR3 comprises 14 residues. V was cut by 3 bases and J by 6 bases, with 13 bases left in between. From germline, CDR1 is SGHTA and CDR2 FQGNSA. In DNA, the CDR3 is TGTGCCAGCAGCTTTACGACGGGTATGGATACGCAGTATTTT. It is translated as CASSFTTGMDTQYF.

The chain couples TRBV4-1 to TRBJ2-6; D is uncertain. Trimming cost V 4 bases and J 0 bases, with 10 bases left between them. This CDR3 has 16 amino acids. Per the germline V gene, CDR1 is MGHRA and CDR2 is YSYEKL. This CDR3 reads CASSPLAFSGANVLTF. CDR3 DNA: TGCGCCAGCAGCCCCCTGGCCTTCTCTGGGGCCAACGTCCTGACTTTC.

The rearrangement uses TRBV7-3 and TRBJ2-1, with 9 bases matching TRBD2. Germline V gene data show CDR1 as SGHTA and CDR2 as FQGTGA. Losses at the gene ends were 6 bases for V and 6 bases for J; bases not matched to a gene: 9. This CDR3 region has 15 residues. The chain's CDR3 is CASRLLGGGANEQFF. The CDR3 coding sequence is TGTGCCAGCAGACTGCTGGGCGGGGGGGCCAATGAGCAGTTCTTC.

J is TRBJ2-5 and V is TRBV28, with 11 bases aligning to TRBD2. The J call may be incorrect, as the DNA end agrees better with TRBJ2-7. The CDR3 runs to 15 residues. From germline, CDR1 is MDHEN and CDR2 SYDVKM. DNA of the CDR3: TGTGCCAGCAGTGGTAGCGGGAGGGCTCAATACGAGCAGTACTTC. Its protein product is CASSGSGRAQYEQYF.

The table lists this clone with a count of one. The genes are TRBV2 and TRBJ2-1; 9 bases align to TRBD2. V was clipped by 5 bases and J by 5 bases; unmatched bases: 7. The germline CDR1 and CDR2 sequences are SNHLY and FYNNEI. There are 15 residues in the CDR3. The CDR3 loop reads CASSSQGTSHNEQFF. DNA of the CDR3: TGTGCCAGCAGTTCACAGGGGACTAGCCACAATGAGCAGTTCTTC.

Of note for this clone: One junction end disagrees with the germline gene, perhaps due to a read error. The chain is built from TRBV5-8 and TRBJ2-5; D may be TRBD2 (6 bases). CDR1 and CDR2 from the germline V gene are SGHTS and YDEGEE. CDR3 length equals 15 residues. The CDR3 coding sequence is TGTGCCAGCAGCTTGGGGGCGGGGTACCAAGGGACCCAGTACTTC. This translates into CASSLGAGYQGTQYF. Using reference TRBV5-8 and TRBJ2-5 for the parts outside the CDR3, the full variable domain is EAGVTQSPTHLIKTRGQQATLRCSPISGHTSVYWYQQALGLGLQFLLWYDEGEERNRGNFPPRFSGRQFPNYSSELNVNALELEDSALYLCASSLGAGYQGTQYFGPGTRLLVL.

The chain uses TRBV27 and TRBJ2-7; 7 nucleotides align to TRBD1. Trimming at V came to 2 bases and at J to 5 bases, leaving 6 bases not matched to a gene. The CDR3 has 14 amino acids. CDR1 is MNHEY, CDR2 SMNVEV, per germline (reference sequence). CDR3 protein: CASSLDRVDHEQYF. The CDR3 DNA is TGTGCCAGCAGTTTAGACAGGGTTGACCACGAGCAGTACTTC.

This clone appeared once. This sample includes further DNA sequences coding for the same CDR3. The V gene is TRBV9, the J gene TRBJ2-3; 12 bases agree with TRBD2. CDR3 length equals 15 residues. Per germline, CDR1 SGDLS and CDR2 YYNGEE. V gave up 0 bases and J gave up 4 bases; unmatched junction bases: 0. The CDR3 is CASSVGTSGADTQYF. CDR3 nucleotides: TGTGCCAGCAGCGTAGGGACTAGCGGGGCAGATACGCAGTATTTT.